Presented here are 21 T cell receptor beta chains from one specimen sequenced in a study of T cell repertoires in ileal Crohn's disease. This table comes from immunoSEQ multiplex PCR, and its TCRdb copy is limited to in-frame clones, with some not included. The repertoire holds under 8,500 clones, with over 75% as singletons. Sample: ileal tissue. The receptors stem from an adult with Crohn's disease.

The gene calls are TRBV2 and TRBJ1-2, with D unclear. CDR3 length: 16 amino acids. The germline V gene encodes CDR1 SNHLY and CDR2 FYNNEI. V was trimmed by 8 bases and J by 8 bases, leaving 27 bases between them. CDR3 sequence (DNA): TGTGCCAGCCTTCCCTTGAGGGCAGGATATGAAAAGGGCTACACCTTC. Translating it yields CASLPLRAGYEKGYTF.

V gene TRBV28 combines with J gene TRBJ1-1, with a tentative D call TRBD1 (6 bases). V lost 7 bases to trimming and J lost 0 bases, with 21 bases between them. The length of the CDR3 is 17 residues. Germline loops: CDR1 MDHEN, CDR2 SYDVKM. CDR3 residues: CASNPTGMRGMNTEAFF. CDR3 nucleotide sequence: TGTGCCAGCAACCCCACAGGGATGAGGGGAATGAACACTGAAGCTTTCTTT.

In DNA form, the CDR3 reads TGTGCCAGCAGCCGTACAGGGGGCGCAGGGGATACGCAGTATTTT. Translated, it gives CASSRTGGAGDTQYF. The chain couples TRBV28 to TRBJ2-3, with 9 nucleotides matching TRBD1. The CDR3 is 15 residues long. The germline CDR1 and CDR2 sequences are MDHEN and SYDVKM. J lost 6 bases, V lost 6 bases, and 10 bases had no gene match.

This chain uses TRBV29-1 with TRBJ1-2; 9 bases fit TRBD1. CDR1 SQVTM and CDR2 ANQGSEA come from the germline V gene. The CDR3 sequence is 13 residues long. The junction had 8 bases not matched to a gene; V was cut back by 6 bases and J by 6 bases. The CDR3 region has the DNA TGCAGCGTGGTGGGACAGGGTGGCCATGGCTACACCTTC. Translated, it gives CSVVGQGGHGYTF.

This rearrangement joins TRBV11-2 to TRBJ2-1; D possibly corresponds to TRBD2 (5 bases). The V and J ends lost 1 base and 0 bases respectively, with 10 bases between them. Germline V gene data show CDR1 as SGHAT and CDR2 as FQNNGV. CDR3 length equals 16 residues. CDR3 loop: CASSLGLTSSYNEQFF. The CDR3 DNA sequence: TGTGCCAGCAGCTTAGGACTAACAAGCTCCTACAATGAGCAGTTCTTC.

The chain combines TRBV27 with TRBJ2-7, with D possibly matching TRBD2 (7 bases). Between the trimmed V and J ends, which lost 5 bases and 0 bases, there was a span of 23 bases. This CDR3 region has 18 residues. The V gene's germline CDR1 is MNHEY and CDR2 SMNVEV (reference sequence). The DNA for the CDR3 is TGTGCCAGCAGTAGGGGGGGCAGCCGGGACACATCCTCCTACGAGCAGTACTTC. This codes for CASSRGGSRDTSSYEQYF.

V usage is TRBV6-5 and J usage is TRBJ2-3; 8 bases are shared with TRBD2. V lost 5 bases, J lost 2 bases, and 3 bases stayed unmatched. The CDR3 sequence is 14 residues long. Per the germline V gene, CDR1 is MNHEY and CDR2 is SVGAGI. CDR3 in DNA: TGTGCCAGCAGTACTAGCGGAAACACAGATACGCAGTATTTT. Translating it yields CASSTSGNTDTQYF.

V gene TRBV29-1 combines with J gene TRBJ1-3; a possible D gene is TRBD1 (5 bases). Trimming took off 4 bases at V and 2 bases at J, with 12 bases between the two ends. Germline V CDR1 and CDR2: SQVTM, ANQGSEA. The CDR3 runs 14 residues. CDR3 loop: CSVGGGETGNTIYF. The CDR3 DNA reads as TGCAGCGTTGGTGGAGGGGAGACTGGAAACACCATATATTTT.

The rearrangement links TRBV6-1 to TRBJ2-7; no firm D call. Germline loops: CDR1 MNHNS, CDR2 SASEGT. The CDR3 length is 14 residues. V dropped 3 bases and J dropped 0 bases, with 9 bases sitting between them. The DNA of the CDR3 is TGTGCCAGCAGTGACCCGTTTCGCTCCTACGAGCAGTACTTC. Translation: CASSDPFRSYEQYF.

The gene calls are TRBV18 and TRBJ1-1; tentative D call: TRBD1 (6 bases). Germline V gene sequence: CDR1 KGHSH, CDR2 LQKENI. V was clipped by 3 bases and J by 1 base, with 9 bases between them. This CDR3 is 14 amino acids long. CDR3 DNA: TGTGCCAGCTCACCCCTGGGACAGAACACTGAAGCTTTCTTT. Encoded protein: CASSPLGQNTEAFF.

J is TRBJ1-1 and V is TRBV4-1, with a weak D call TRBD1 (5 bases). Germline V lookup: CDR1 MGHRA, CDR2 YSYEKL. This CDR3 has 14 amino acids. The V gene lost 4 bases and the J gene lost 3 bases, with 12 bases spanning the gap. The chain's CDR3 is CASSPEGTYTEAFF. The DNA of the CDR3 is TGCGCCAGCAGCCCCGAGGGGACTTACACTGAAGCTTTCTTT.

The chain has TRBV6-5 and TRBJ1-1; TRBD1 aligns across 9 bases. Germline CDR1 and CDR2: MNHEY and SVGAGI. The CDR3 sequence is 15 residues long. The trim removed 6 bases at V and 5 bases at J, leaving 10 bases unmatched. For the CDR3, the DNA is TGTGCCAGCAGGCCAAAGACAGGGGGGAAGACTGAAGCTTTCTTT. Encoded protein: CASRPKTGGKTEAFF.

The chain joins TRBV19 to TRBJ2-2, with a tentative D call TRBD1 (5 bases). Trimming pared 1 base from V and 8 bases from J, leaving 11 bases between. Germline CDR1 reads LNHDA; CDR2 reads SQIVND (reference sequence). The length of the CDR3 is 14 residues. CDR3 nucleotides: TGTGCCAGTAGTATAGGAAAAGGGGCTGGGGAGCTGTTTTTT. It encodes CASSIGKGAGELFF.

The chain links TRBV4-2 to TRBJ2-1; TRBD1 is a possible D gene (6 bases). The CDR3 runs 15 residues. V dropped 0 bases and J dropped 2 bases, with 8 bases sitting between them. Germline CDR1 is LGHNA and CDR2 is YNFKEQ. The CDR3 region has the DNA TGTGCCAGCAGCCAAGAGGGGACAACCTACAATGAGCAGTTCTTC. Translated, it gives CASSQEGTTYNEQFF.

CDR3 DNA: TGCGCCAGCAGCTTGACCGCGGGGGGGCTGCGAGAGACCCAGTACTTC. This translates into CASSLTAGGLRETQYF. This sequence joins TRBV5-1 and TRBJ2-5, with 9 bases fitting TRBD2. Unmatched junction bases numbered 8, after V lost 1 base and J lost 4 bases. Germline V gene sequence: CDR1 SGHRS, CDR2 YFSETQ. There are 16 residues in the CDR3.

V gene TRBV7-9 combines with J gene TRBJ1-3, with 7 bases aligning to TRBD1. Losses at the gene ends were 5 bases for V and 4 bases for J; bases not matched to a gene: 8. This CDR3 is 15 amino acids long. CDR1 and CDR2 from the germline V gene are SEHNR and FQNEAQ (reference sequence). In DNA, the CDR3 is TGTGCCAGCAGCCCCACGACAGGGCTCGGAAACACCATATATTTT. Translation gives CASSPTTGLGNTIYF.

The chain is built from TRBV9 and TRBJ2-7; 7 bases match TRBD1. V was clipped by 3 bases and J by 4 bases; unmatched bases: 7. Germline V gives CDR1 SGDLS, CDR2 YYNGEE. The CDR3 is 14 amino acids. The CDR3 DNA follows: TGTGCCAGCAGCGGACCGGGACAGCTTTACGAGCAGTACTTC. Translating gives CASSGPGQLYEQYF.

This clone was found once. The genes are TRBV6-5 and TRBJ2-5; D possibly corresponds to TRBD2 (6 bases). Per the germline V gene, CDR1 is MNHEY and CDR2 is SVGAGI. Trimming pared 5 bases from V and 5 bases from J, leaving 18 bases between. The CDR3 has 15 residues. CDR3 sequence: CASSPAGTLWETQYF. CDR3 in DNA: TGTGCCAGCAGTCCCGCCGGGACTTTGTGGGAGACCCAGTACTTC.

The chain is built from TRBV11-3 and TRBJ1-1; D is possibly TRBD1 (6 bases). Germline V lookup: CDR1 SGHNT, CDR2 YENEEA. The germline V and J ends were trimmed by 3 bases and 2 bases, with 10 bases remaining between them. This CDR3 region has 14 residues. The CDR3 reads CASSLDRSNTEAFF. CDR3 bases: TGTGCCAGCAGCTTGGACAGATCTAACACTGAAGCTTTCTTT.

The chain's CDR3 is CASSPTSAETQYF. Written as DNA, the CDR3 is TGCGCCAGCAGCCCGACTAGCGCAGAGACCCAGTACTTC. The chain employs TRBV4-3 and TRBJ2-5; 8 nucleotides agree with TRBD2. V lost 4 bases, J lost 4 bases, and 2 bases stayed unmatched. Germline lookup yields CDR1 LGHNA and CDR2 YSLEER. The CDR3 is 13 residues long.

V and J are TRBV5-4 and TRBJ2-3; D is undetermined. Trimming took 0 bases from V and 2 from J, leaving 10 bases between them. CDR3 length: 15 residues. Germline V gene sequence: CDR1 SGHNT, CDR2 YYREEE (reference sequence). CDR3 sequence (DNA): TGTGCCAGCAGCTTGGGTCGGTTCAACACAGATACGCAGTATTTT. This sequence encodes CASSLGRFNTDTQYF.